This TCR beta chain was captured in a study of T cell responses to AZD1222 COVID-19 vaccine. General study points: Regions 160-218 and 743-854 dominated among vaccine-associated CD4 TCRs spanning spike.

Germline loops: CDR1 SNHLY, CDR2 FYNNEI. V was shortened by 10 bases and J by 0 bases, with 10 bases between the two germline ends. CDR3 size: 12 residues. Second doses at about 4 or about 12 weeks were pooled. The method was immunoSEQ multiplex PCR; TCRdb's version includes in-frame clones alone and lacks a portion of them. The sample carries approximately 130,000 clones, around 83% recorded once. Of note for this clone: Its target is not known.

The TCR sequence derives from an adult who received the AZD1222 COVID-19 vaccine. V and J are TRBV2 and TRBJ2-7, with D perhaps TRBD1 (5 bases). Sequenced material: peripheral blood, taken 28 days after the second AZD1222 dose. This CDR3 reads CAIQGLSYEQYF. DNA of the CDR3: TGTGCCATCCAGGGCCTCTCCTACGAGCAGTACTTC.